This TCR beta chain is from a study of OX40 agonist ivuxolimab in advanced cancers. In the study overall: Enrollees could have had prior anti-PD-1, anti-PD-L1 or anti-CTLA-4 therapy, which about 40% had received.

Assay: immunoSEQ multiplex PCR; the TCRdb copy retains only in-frame clones and omits some. The sample lists roughly 72,000 clones; 89% were seen once. About this clone itself: Its cognate antigen is unknown.

The study, taken as a whole, reports: Antigen specificity remained undetermined for the expanded peripheral T cells. By week 6 at 0.1 to 3.0 mg/kg, blood CD4+ and CD8+ T cells had expanded clonally.

Individuals having autoimmune disease history or systemic immunosuppression were not enrolled. Trimming stripped 2 bases from V and 6 bases from J, with 13 bases between. This CDR3 has 14 amino acids. Germline lookup yields CDR1 SGHRS and CDR2 YFSETQ. The V gene is TRBV5-1, the J gene TRBJ2-3; the D gene could be TRBD1 or TRBD2 (5 bases each). The sequencing used CD4+ or CD8+ T cells sorted from blood, collected in a trial of the OX40 agonist ivuxolimab. The sequence was collected from an adult with an advanced solid tumor such as melanoma, head and neck, liver or kidney cancer. The CDR3 is CASSFGTRGDTQYF. CDR3 DNA sequence: TGCGCCAGCAGCTTTGGGACCCGAGGGGATACGCAGTATTTT.